This T cell receptor beta chain was sequenced in a study of blood T cell repertoires in COVID-19. This CDR3 is 16 amino acids long. Germline CDR1 and CDR2: MNHEY and SMNVEV (reference sequence). V was pared by 2 bases and J by 0 bases, with 10 bases between. Profiled with immunoSEQ multiplex PCR; TCRdb holds only in-frame clones, not every one. The sample lists around 390,000 clones; more than 75% were seen once. Individuals drawn from 20 to 25 US areas were roughly 18 to 89 years old. Allocation to cohorts depended on clinical history reported by the participants. The chain employs TRBV27 and TRBJ1-4, with D perhaps matching TRBD1 (6 bases). Sequencing input: PBMCs or T cells enriched from blood (not recorded which). The sequence was obtained from a woman aged 50 to 60 who had recovered from COVID-19. This chain's CDR3 is CASSLDRTSTNEKLFF. DNA for the CDR3: TGTGCCAGCAGTTTAGACAGGACCTCAACTAATGAAAAACTGTTTTTT.